This note documents a single T cell receptor beta chain sequence. The antigen remains undetermined. These data belong to a study of T cell responses to AZD1222 COVID-19 vaccine. Study-wide results and limits: Repertoires in all cases were sampled only once the peak T cell response had passed.

This table comes from immunoSEQ multiplex PCR, and its TCRdb copy is limited to in-frame clones, with some not included. The repertoire holds 87,000 or so clones, 70% to 90% seen once, with approximately 3.7% in the top ten. CDR1 is WNHNN and CDR2 is SYGVQD in the germline V gene (reference sequence). V gave up 4 bases and J gave up 3 bases; unmatched junction bases: 2. The CDR3 contains 15 residues. The rearrangement joins TRBV10-1 to TRBJ2-3; 12 bases fit TRBD1. The sequencing here drew on peripheral blood, taken on day 0 of AZD1222 vaccination. This TCR derives from an adult in good health. The CDR3 sequence: CASSGGQGATDTQYF. In DNA form, the CDR3 reads TGCGCCAGCAGTGGGGGACAGGGGGCAACAGATACGCAGTATTTT.